This TCR beta chain was observed in a study of blood T cell repertoires in COVID-19 (dated by TCRdb to the early 2020s). Background for the entire study: Samples from collaborators originated in the United States, Italy and Spain and spanned both the acute and convalescent phases of COVID-19. The material from the prospective study consisted of cDNA or gDNA derived from T cells, B-cell-depleted T cells, or PBMCs. Subjects who had been exposed to COVID-19, were actively infected with it, or had recovered from it provided the deeply sampled blood TCRbeta repertoires that made up the dataset. The repertoires were released in a freely available public database intended as a resource for research on the immune response to SARS-CoV-2. The samples were drawn from two sources: the first 160 participants of the ongoing ImmuneRACE study, and 1,000 to 1,500 subjects contributed by 6 global collaborators. The sample metadata nearly always contained a de-identified subject ID, COVID-19 status, age in years and sex. HLA class I and class II types, where available, came from metadata supplied by the sample provider rather than from assay-based typing. On the study overall, not on this receptor specifically: Clinical and demographic metadata were provided uncurated, with the amount varying by source and participant.

The CDR3 covers 19 residues, taking in both the cysteine and the phenylalanine. Here the CDR3 DNA is all that survives: 57 bases in frame from base 1. The germline V end is reduced by 3 bases and the J end by 0 bases; junction bases left unmatched: 8. CDR1 and CDR2, looked up from the germline V gene, are MGHRA and YSYEKL. About this clone: Its binding antigen is unknown. Base qualities are missing; no much larger clone stands one base away.

Collaborating institutions collected whole blood in K2EDTA tubes following their own protocols. Collaborator samples were shipped for TCRbeta analysis as frozen whole blood, isolated PBMCs, or DNA extracted from either sample type. TCRbeta CDR3 regions were amplified from genomic DNA using the immunoSEQ Assay, a bias-controlled multiplex PCR. On the study's bioinformatics: The number of nucleated cells in each sample was estimated by amplification of reference gene primers within the assay. To quantify the absolute abundance of each unique TCRbeta CDR3 rearrangement, sequence reads were collapsed and filtered. For each sample, productive Simpson clonality was calculated by taking the square root of Simpson's diversity index across productive rearrangements. What TCRdb holds here is the immuneACCESS table cut down to in-frame rearrangements. Part of the clones is not present; checked against another copy, under half of the missing clones reflect an unresolved V gene, and the others are unexplained. V and J calls and clone size are those listed in that table; D and trimming were worked out from the DNA. Present in this sample are 90,000 to 100,000 clones, 70% to 85% of which were seen just once. The ten largest account for around 25% of the sample.

The TCR was taken from a woman aged 55-69 years in a cohort sampled during active or convalescent COVID-19. The sample comprised peripheral blood. The V gene is TRBV4-1 and the J gene is TRBJ2-3; 14 bases in the junction line up with TRBD2. The CDR3 region has the sequence CASSQTGTSGRKSTDTQYF. The DNA reads TGCGCCAGCAGCCAGACCGGGACTAGCGGGAGAAAGAGCACAGATACGCAGTATTTT.